Shown below are 17 T cell receptor beta chains from a single sample sequenced in a study of cytomegalovirus exposure and HLA in healthy donors. PCR involved 60 Vbeta and 13 Jbeta primers. This table comes from immunoSEQ multiplex PCR, and its TCRdb copy is limited to in-frame clones, with some not included. The sample yields 150,000 to 200,000 clones, around nine tenths seen once. Sequenced: PBMCs. Source of these receptors: a woman younger than 35 in good health and CMV-seronegative.

J is TRBJ2-7 and V is TRBV5-1; 15 bases match TRBD2. Germline loops: CDR1 SGHRS, CDR2 YFSETQ. The CDR3 length is 18 residues. Germline trimming cut 3 bases from V and 2 bases from J; bases unmatched to any gene: 9. The CDR3: CASSSSGLAGGSPYEQYF. The CDR3, as DNA: TGCGCCAGCAGCTCCTCGGGACTAGCGGGGGGCTCTCCCTACGAGCAGTACTTC.

The chain links TRBV12-5 to TRBJ2-1; 12 bases line up with TRBD2. Trimming cost V 3 bases and J 8 bases; bases outside gene matches: 20. Germline assignment: CDR1 LGHNT and CDR2 FRNRAP. There are 20 residues in the CDR3. CDR3 amino acids: CASGLPRQGIRTSGMDEQFF. The CDR3 bases are TGTGCTAGTGGTTTACCAAGACAGGGCATCAGGACTAGCGGGATGGATGAGCAGTTCTTC.

This clone showed up just once. The genes are TRBV7-2 and TRBJ2-3; 11 bases align to TRBD2. The CDR3 is made up of 16 amino acids. Unmatched junction bases numbered 0, after V lost 1 base and J lost 0 bases. Germline-derived CDR1 and CDR2 are SGHTA and FQGNSA. The CDR3 here is CASSLVAGGSTDTQYF. The CDR3 nucleotides are TGTGCCAGCAGCTTAGTAGCGGGAGGGAGCACAGATACGCAGTATTTT.

The table lists this clone with a few counts. The chain recombines TRBV6-6 with TRBJ2-7, with 8 positions matching TRBD1. CDR1 is MNHNY and CDR2 is SVGAGI in the germline V gene (reference sequence). Trimming removed 7 bases from V and 3 bases from J; junction bases left unmatched: 11. CDR3 size: 15 residues. DNA of the CDR3: TGTGCCAGCACCCAGACCCAGGGGGCTGTCTACGAGCAGTACTTC. Its translation: CASTQTQGAVYEQYF.

The chain has TRBV10-3 and TRBJ2-7, with 15 bases lining up with TRBD2. Per germline, CDR1 ENHRY and CDR2 SYGVKD. This CDR3 comprises 23 residues. V lost 2 bases, J lost 5 bases, and 25 bases stayed unmatched. The DNA of the CDR3 is TGTGCCATCAGTGAGCCCGACAGGGGGTGGACTAGCGGGGGGGCTGGCCTCGGGAACGAGCAGTACTTC. Amino acids: CAISEPDRGWTSGGAGLGNEQYF.

V and J are TRBV13 and TRBJ2-3, with 10 bases matching TRBD2. J lost 0 bases, V lost 3 bases, and 6 bases had no gene match. The germline CDR1 and CDR2 sequences are PRHDT and FYEKMQ (reference sequence). This CDR3 region has 17 residues. The CDR3 is CASSFLAGGPSTDTQYF. As DNA, the CDR3 is TGTGCCAGCAGCTTCTTAGCGGGGGGTCCTAGCACAGATACGCAGTATTTT.

This chain uses TRBV18 with TRBJ1-6, with D maybe TRBD1 (5 bases). V lost 3 bases, J lost 0 bases, and 6 bases lay in between. CDR1 and CDR2 from the germline V gene are KGHSH and LQKENI. This CDR3 is 15 amino acids long. CDR3 DNA sequence: TGTGCCAGCTCACCGACAGTCTCCTATAATTCACCCCTCCACTTT. Amino acids: CASSPTVSYNSPLHF.

The chain employs TRBV9 and TRBJ1-1; D unresolved. The V gene's germline CDR1 is SGDLS and CDR2 YYNGEE. With 0 bases removed from V and 1 base from J, the gap between germline ends came to 7 bases. CDR3 length equals 14 residues. CDR3 residues: CASSVGSRNTEAFF. CDR3 bases: TGTGCCAGCAGCGTAGGATCCAGGAACACTGAAGCTTTCTTT. The full variable domain, rest sourced from reference TRBV9 and TRBJ1-1, is DSGVTQTPKHLITATGQRVTLRCSPRSGDLSVYWYQQSLDQGLQFLIQYYNGEERAKGNILERFSAQQFPDLHSELNLSSLELGDSALYFCASSVGSRNTEAFFGQGTRLTVV.

This clone was seen only once. The chain links TRBV5-6 to TRBJ2-7, with D unclear. Deletions cut 0 bases from V and 6 bases from J, with 13 bases between. There are 14 residues in the CDR3. Germline V CDR1 and CDR2: SGHDT, YYEEEE. Here the CDR3 reads CASSLDLEAREQYF. CDR3 coding DNA: TGTGCCAGCAGCTTGGATTTAGAGGCGCGCGAGCAGTACTTC.

The chain employs TRBV7-2 and TRBJ1-1, with D possibly matching TRBD1 (6 bases). CDR3 length: 15 residues. V shed 5 bases and J shed 4 bases, with 17 bases lying between them. Germline assignment: CDR1 SGHTA and CDR2 FQGNSA. CDR3 DNA sequence: TGTGCCAGCAGCCCAAGGGGGGGAGGGGGCACTGAAGCTTTCTTT. Translated, it gives CASSPRGGGGTEAFF.

This chain uses TRBV10-3 with TRBJ1-5, with 9 nucleotides matching TRBD1. This CDR3 is built from 14 residues. The junction had 3 bases not matched to a gene; V was cut back by 6 bases and J by 3 bases. Per the germline V gene, CDR1 is ENHRY and CDR2 is SYGVKD. The CDR3 here is CAIRGQGPNQPQHF. CDR3 bases: TGTGCCATCAGGGGACAGGGACCCAATCAGCCCCAGCATTTT.

The chain links TRBV7-9 to TRBJ2-7; TRBD1 agrees at 8 bases. The germline V gene encodes CDR1 SEHNR and CDR2 FQNEAQ (reference sequence). The CDR3 totals 14 residues. The J segment lost 3 bases and the V segment lost 3 bases, leaving 4 bases of the junction unmatched. CDR3 amino acids: CASSFSTGDYEQYF. The CDR3, as DNA: TGTGCCAGCAGCTTCTCGACAGGGGACTACGAGCAGTACTTC.

J is TRBJ1-1 and V is TRBV25-1, with D possibly being TRBD1 (5 bases). This CDR3 has 15 amino acids. The V gene's germline CDR1 is MGHDK and CDR2 SYGVNS. Trimming left V 0 bases short and J 1 base short, with 9 bases between. The CDR3 DNA sequence: TGTGCCAGCAGTGAATACCCCGGACAGAACACTGAAGCTTTCTTT. Translated: CASSEYPGQNTEAFF. Using reference TRBV25-1 and TRBJ1-1 for the parts outside the CDR3, the full variable domain is EADIYQTPRYLVIGTGKKITLECSQTMGHDKMYWYQQDPGMELHLIHYSYGVNSTEKGDLSSESTVSRIRTEHFPLTLESARPSHTSQYLCASSEYPGQNTEAFFGQGTRLTVV.

This chain links TRBV7-2 with TRBJ1-5; 7 nucleotides align to TRBD1. V lost 5 bases, J lost 7 bases, and 8 bases stayed unmatched. CDR1 is SGHTA, CDR2 FQGNSA, per germline. The CDR3 length is 14 residues. Written as DNA, the CDR3 is TGTGCCAGCAGCGCCGACAGGGCTTTCCAGCCCCAGCATTTT. This sequence encodes CASSADRAFQPQHF.

This clone was detected once. This chain links TRBV7-2 with TRBJ2-3; D is undetermined. V lost 3 bases and J 0 bases, leaving 4 bases between the germline ends. From germline, CDR1 is SGHTA and CDR2 FQGNSA. The CDR3 is 13 residues long. The CDR3 region is CASSLESTDTQYF. DNA of the CDR3: TGTGCCAGCAGCTTGGAGAGCACAGATACGCAGTATTTT.

This chain uses TRBV27 with TRBJ1-4, with no clear D. In germline, CDR1 is MNHEY, CDR2 SMNVEV (reference sequence). The CDR3 runs 14 residues. The germline V and J ends were trimmed by 6 bases and 1 base, with 9 bases remaining between them. In DNA form, the CDR3 reads TGTGCCAGCAGCGCAATCGGAACTAATGAAAAACTGTTTTTT. This codes for CASSAIGTNEKLFF.

This clone was seen only once. The rearrangement links TRBV13 to TRBJ2-1; 12 bases are a match to TRBD2. This CDR3 is built from 16 residues. CDR1 is PRHDT and CDR2 is FYEKMQ in the germline V gene (reference sequence). J was trimmed by 4 bases and V by 2 bases; bases with no gene match: 3. In nucleotides, the CDR3 is TGTGCCAGCAGCTTACTAGCGGGGGGGAAATACAATGAGCAGTTCTTC. Encoded protein: CASSLLAGGKYNEQFF.